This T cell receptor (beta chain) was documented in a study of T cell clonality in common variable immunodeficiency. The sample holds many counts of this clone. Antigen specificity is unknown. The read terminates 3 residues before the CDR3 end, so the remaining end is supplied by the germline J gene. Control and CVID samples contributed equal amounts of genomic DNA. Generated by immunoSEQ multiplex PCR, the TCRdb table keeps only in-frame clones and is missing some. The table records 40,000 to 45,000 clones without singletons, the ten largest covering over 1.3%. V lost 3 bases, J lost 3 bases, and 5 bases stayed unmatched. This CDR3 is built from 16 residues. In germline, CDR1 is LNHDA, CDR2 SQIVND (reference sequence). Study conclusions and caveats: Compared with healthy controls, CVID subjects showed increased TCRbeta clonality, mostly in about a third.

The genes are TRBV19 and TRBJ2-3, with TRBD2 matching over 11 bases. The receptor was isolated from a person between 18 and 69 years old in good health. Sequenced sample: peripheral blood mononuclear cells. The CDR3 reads CASSMPTSGRTDTQYF. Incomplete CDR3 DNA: TGTGCCAGTAGTATGCCCACTAGCGGGAGAACAGATACG.